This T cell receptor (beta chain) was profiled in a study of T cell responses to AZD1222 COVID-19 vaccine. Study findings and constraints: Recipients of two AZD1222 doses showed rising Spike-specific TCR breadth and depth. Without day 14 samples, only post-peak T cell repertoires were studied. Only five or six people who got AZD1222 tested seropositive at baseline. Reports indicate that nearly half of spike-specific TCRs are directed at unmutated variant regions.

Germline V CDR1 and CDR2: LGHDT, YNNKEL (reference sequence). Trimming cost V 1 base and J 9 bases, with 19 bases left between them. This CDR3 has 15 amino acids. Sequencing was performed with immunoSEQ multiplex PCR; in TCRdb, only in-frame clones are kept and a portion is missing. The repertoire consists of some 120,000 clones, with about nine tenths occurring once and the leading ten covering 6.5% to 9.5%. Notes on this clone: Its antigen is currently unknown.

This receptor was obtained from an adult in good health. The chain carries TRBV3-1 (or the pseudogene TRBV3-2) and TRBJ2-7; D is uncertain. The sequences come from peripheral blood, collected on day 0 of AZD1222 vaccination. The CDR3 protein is CASSQGSRAALSQYF. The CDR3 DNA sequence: TGTGCCAGCAGCCAAGGATCACGGGCCGCCCTTTCGCAGTACTTC.